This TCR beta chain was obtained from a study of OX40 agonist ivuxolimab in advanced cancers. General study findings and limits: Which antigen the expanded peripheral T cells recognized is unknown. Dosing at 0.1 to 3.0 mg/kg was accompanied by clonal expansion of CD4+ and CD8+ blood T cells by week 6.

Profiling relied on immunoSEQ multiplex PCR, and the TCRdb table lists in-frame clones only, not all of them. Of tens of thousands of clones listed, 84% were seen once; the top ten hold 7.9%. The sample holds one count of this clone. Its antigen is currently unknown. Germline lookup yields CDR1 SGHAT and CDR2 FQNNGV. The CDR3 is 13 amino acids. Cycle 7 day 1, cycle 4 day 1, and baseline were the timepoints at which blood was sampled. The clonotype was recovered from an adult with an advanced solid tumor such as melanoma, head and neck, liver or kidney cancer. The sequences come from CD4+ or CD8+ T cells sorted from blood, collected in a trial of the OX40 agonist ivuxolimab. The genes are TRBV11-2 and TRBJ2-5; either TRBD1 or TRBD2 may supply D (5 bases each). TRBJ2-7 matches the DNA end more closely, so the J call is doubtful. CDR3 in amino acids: CASSLGGAIEQYF. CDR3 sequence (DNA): TGTGCCAGCAGCTTAGGAGGGGCCATCGAGCAGTACTTC.